This passage covers 16 T cell receptor beta chains from one sample sequenced in a study of PD-1 blockade in classical Hodgkin lymphoma. Generated by immunoSEQ multiplex PCR, the TCRdb table keeps only in-frame clones and is missing some. Of roughly 150,000 clones listed, 78% were seen once; the top ten hold roughly a tenth. After autologous stem cell transplantation all patients relapsed, and prior brentuximab vedotin exposure differed between cohorts. The source material was peripheral blood mononuclear cells (PBMCs), sampled before the second cycle of nivolumab. These receptors were collected from a human donor with classical Hodgkin lymphoma.

This clone was counted once. The gene calls are TRBV7-2 and TRBJ1-1; possible D gene TRBD1, 6 bases. V lost 7 bases, J lost 0 bases, and 9 bases lay in between. This CDR3 comprises 13 residues. Germline-derived CDR1 and CDR2 are SGHTA and FQGNSA. CDR3 in amino acids: CASTQGLNTEAFF. In DNA, the CDR3 is TGTGCCAGCACCCAGGGGTTGAACACTGAAGCTTTCTTT. The complete variable domain, with remaining parts taken from reference TRBV7-2 and TRBJ1-1, reads GAGVSQSPSNKVTEKGKDVELRCDPISGHTALYWYRQSLGQGLEFLIYFQGNSAPDKSGLPSDRFSAERTGGSVSTLTIQRTQQEDSAVYLCASTQGLNTEAFFGQGTRLTVV.

The rearrangement uses TRBV6-5 and TRBJ2-7; TRBD2 might be the D (6 bases). The CDR3 extends over 12 amino acids. V lost 2 bases and J lost 5, with 7 bases in between. From germline, CDR1 is MNHEY and CDR2 SVGAGI. The CDR3: CASSYPGDEQYF. CDR3 coding DNA: TGTGCCAGCAGTTACCCGGGGGACGAGCAGTACTTC.

The rearrangement links TRBV28 to TRBJ2-1; perhaps TRBD2 as D (5 bases). Germline-derived CDR1 and CDR2 are MDHEN and SYDVKM. The CDR3 runs to 15 residues. Trimming shortened V by 5 bases and J by 4 bases, and 15 bases separated the two germline ends. The CDR3 sequence is CASSPAEAGYNEQFF. The CDR3, as DNA: TGTGCCAGCAGTCCCGCGGAGGCCGGGTACAATGAGCAGTTCTTC. The full variable domain, rest sourced from reference TRBV28 and TRBJ2-1, is DVKVTQSSRYLVKRTGEKVFLECVQDMDHENMFWYRQDPGLGLRLIYFSYDVKMKEKGDIPEGYSVSREKKERFSLILESASTNQTSMYLCASSPAEAGYNEQFFGPGTRLTVL.

The rearrangement uses TRBV4-2 and TRBJ2-2; D assignment may be TRBD1 or TRBD2 (5 bases each). Deletions cut 3 bases from V and 4 bases from J, with 18 bases between. The CDR3 sequence is 17 residues long. CDR1 LGHNA and CDR2 YNFKEQ come from the germline V gene. In DNA form, the CDR3 reads TGTGCCAGCAGCCAGGCTGCCCTCGGGACGCCCACCGGGGAGCTGTTTTTT. This translates into CASSQAALGTPTGELFF.

This clone has only a few counts. The V and J genes are TRBV19 and TRBJ2-3; 7 positions match TRBD2. CDR3 size: 15 residues. Germline V gene sequence: CDR1 LNHDA, CDR2 SQIVND (reference sequence). V lost 1 base and J lost 2; bases outside the gene matches: 3. In DNA, the CDR3 is TGTGCCAGTAGTATAGGTGGACTAGTCACAGATACGCAGTATTTT. It specifies CASSIGGLVTDTQYF.

There are a few counts of this clone. Written as DNA, the CDR3 is TGTGCCAGCAGTTACTCTCGGGGGGTCTACGGCTACACCTTC. Residues: CASSYSRGVYGYTF. This chain uses TRBV6-5 with TRBJ1-2; possibly TRBD1 for D (5 bases). Per germline, CDR1 MNHEY and CDR2 SVGAGI. Trimming pared 0 bases from V and 8 bases from J, leaving 13 bases between. The CDR3 spans 14 residues.

Turning to this clone: This CDR3 is also generated by other DNA sequences in the sample. The V gene is TRBV29-1, the J gene TRBJ2-3; the D gene is possibly TRBD2 (7 bases). Looked up from germline, CDR1 is SQVTM and CDR2 is ANQGSEA. The CDR3 has 15 residues. Trimming took off 4 bases at V and 6 bases at J, with 20 bases between the two ends. The CDR3 here is CSVGLAGANGDTQYF. The CDR3 nucleotides read TGCAGCGTTGGTCTGGCGGGGGCCAACGGGGATACGCAGTATTTT.

The chain is built from TRBV4-3 and TRBJ1-5, with unresolved D. CDR3 length equals 15 residues. The ends were cut back, 0 bases at V and 0 bases at J, with 6 bases in the middle. Germline V CDR1 and CDR2: LGHNA, YSLEER. The DNA for the CDR3 is TGCGCCAGCAGCCAAGAAGAATATAGCAATCAGCCCCAGCATTTT. This codes for CASSQEEYSNQPQHF.

The rearrangement joins TRBV6-6 to TRBJ1-5; D gene uncertain. Germline V lookup: CDR1 MNHNY, CDR2 SVGAGI (reference sequence). V lost 6 bases and J lost 4, with 10 bases in between. The CDR3 covers 13 residues. This CDR3 is CASSRRSNQPQHF. As DNA, the CDR3 is TGTGCCAGCAGCCGCAGGAGTAATCAGCCCCAGCATTTT.

This clone was seen only a few times. Other DNA sequences in this sample translate to the same CDR3. The chain is built from TRBV6-5 and TRBJ1-2; 11 nucleotides line up with TRBD1. The CDR3 runs 16 residues. The germline V gene encodes CDR1 MNHEY and CDR2 SVGAGI. With V trimmed by 1 base and J by 5 bases, 6 bases remained unmatched. The CDR3 region has the DNA TGTGCCAGCAGTTACTTAAGGACAGGGGGCGGTTATGGCTACACCTTC. Its protein is CASSYLRTGGGYGYTF.

This clone occurred once. The chain uses TRBV15 and TRBJ1-4, with D perhaps TRBD1 (6 bases). V was pared by 1 base and J by 3 bases, with 12 bases between. Germline-derived CDR1 and CDR2 are LNHNV and YYDKDF (reference sequence). CDR3 length equals 16 residues. CDR3 amino acids: CATSRGRGRANEKLFF. The CDR3 DNA is TGTGCCACCAGCAGAGGGCGGGGGCGTGCTAATGAAAAACTGTTTTTT. Supplemented by reference TRBV15 and TRBJ1-4, the full variable domain reads DAMVIQNPRYQVTQFGKPVTLSCSQTLNHNVMYWYQQKSSQAPKLLFHYYDKDFNNEADTPDNFQSRRPNTSFCFLDIRSPGLGDTAMYLCATSRGRGRANEKLFFGSGTQLSVL.

The gene calls are TRBV6-5 and TRBJ1-2, with TRBD1 matching 7 bases. The CDR3 contains 14 residues. Germline values: CDR1 MNHEY, CDR2 SVGAGI. Trimming took 8 bases from V and 1 from J; bases not matched to a gene: 7. The CDR3 reads CASRPGQLNYGYTF. In nucleotides, the CDR3 is TGTGCCAGCCGCCCGGGACAGCTTAACTATGGCTACACCTTC.

V gene TRBV30 combines with J gene TRBJ1-4, with D possibly TRBD1 on 6 matching bases. CDR3 length equals 14 residues. V was cut by 3 bases and J by 10 bases, with 18 bases left in between. Germline V gives CDR1 GTSNPN, CDR2 SVGIG (reference sequence). This CDR3 is CAWRDTGTTGKLFF. CDR3 in DNA: TGTGCCTGGAGGGATACCGGGACAACTGGAAAACTGTTTTTT.

This chain uses TRBV5-8 with TRBJ1-6; 7 bases are shared with TRBD1. Germline lookup yields CDR1 SGHTS and CDR2 YDEGEE. The junction had 4 bases not matched to a gene; V was cut back by 1 base and J by 6 bases. There are 15 residues in the CDR3. CDR3 amino acids: CASSLMGQSNSPLHF. For the CDR3, the DNA is TGTGCCAGCAGCTTGATGGGACAGAGTAATTCACCCCTCCACTTT.

The J gene is TRBJ1-1, the V gene TRBV6-4; 8 bases align to TRBD1. The CDR3 contains 14 residues. V gave up 6 bases and J gave up 3 bases; unmatched junction bases: 6. Germline-derived CDR1 and CDR2 are MRHNA and SNTAGT. CDR3 region: CASRAGGAHTEAFF. CDR3 in DNA: TGTGCCAGCAGAGCAGGGGGCGCACACACTGAAGCTTTCTTT.

V gene TRBV5-1 combines with J gene TRBJ1-4; D might be TRBD1 (6 bases). V gave up 4 bases and J gave up 0 bases, with 16 bases separating them. In germline, CDR1 is SGHRS, CDR2 YFSETQ. The CDR3 spans 17 residues. The CDR3 region has the DNA TGCGCCAGCAGCCCCAGGACAGCCCCGGCAACTAATGAAAAACTGTTTTTT. The encoded protein is CASSPRTAPATNEKLFF. The whole variable domain, remainder taken from reference TRBV5-1 and TRBJ1-4, is KAGVTQTPRYLIKTRGQQVTLSCSPISGHRSVSWYQQTPGQGLQFLFEYFSETQRNKGNFPGRFSGRQFSNSRSEMNVSTLELGDSALYLCASSPRTAPATNEKLFFGSGTQLSVL.